This T cell receptor beta chain was sequenced during a study of blood T cell repertoires in COVID-19. Study summary: T cells, B-cell-depleted T cells, or PBMCs supplied cDNA or gDNA.

In the original analysis: Reference gene primer amplification gave estimated nucleated cell counts. Only in-frame clones appear in the TCRdb table, and some are missing; sequencing was by immunoSEQ multiplex PCR. The DNA gave D and trimming, while V, J and clone size come from that table. The sample carries 97,000 or so clones, roughly 87% recorded once. Germline V gene data show CDR1 as SGHTA and CDR2 as FQGNSA. The CDR3 loop spans 16 amino acids. V gave up 5 bases and J gave up 5 bases; unmatched junction bases: 8. Only one count was recorded for this clone. The chain has TRBV7-2 and TRBJ2-5; 13 nucleotides line up with TRBD2. The sample was peripheral blood. The sequence was collected from a woman between 50 and 59 years old with COVID-19, enrolled during active disease. The CDR3 sequence: CASSKALAGGQETQYF. CDR3 bases: TGTGCCAGCAGCAAAGCACTAGCGGGGGGGCAGGAGACCCAGTACTTC.